This T cell receptor (beta chain) was sequenced in a study of beta chain features in type 1 diabetes. Study-wide points: Among type 1 diabetes patients, VDJ junctions had fewer insertions and more deletions.

This clone was seen a few times. Its antigen remains unknown. Per the germline V gene, CDR1 is SGHTA and CDR2 is FQGNSA. CDR3 size: 15 residues. The V end lost 5 bases, the J end lost 7 bases, and 21 bases lay between the germline ends. Averaging about 116 mL, one heparinised blood draw came from each individual donor. Sorting based on CD45RO/CCR7/CD25/CD127/CD95/CD27 separated CD4+ naive, central memory, regulatory and stem cell-like memory cells. Expressed TCRB transcripts were sequenced because the isolated RNA had all been reverse transcribed beforehand. The table came from immunoSEQ multiplex PCR; TCRdb's copy has only in-frame clones and leaves some out. This table has 850,000 to 900,000 clones, under 20% appearing once.

This sequence originates from a woman aged 18-29 years in good health. The V gene is TRBV7-2, the J gene TRBJ2-7; D may be TRBD2 (5 bases). Sequencing was performed on naive CD4+ T cells from blood. CDR3 in DNA: TGTGCCAGCAGCCCAAACCGGCGGTTTGGCGGGGAGCAGTACTTC. Its translation: CASSPNRRFGGEQYF.